This TCR beta chain was sequenced during a study of brain T cells in children with intractable seizures. The germline CDR1 and CDR2 sequences are ENHRY and SYGVKD. V was trimmed by 6 bases and J by 2 bases, leaving 17 bases between them. The CDR3 covers 15 residues. Sample time point: blood from clinic visit 5 months post-surgery; TSC patient then seizure free. Only cases whose brain tissue showed the highest T cell transcript signatures were sequenced. Before surgery, patients took at least one anti-epileptic drug. Sequenced by immunoSEQ multiplex PCR; TCRdb stores in-frame clones only, minus some. The sample shows hundreds of thousands of clones, 93% of them seen only once.

This receptor was identified in a boy under two years old with tuberous sclerosis and intractable seizures. The chain joins TRBV10-3 to TRBJ2-7; no clear D. Specimen: peripheral blood, collected less than 6 months after surgery. The CDR3 loop reads CAISYKLNPPYEQYF. CDR3 sequence (DNA): TGTGCCATCAGCTACAAGTTGAACCCTCCCTACGAGCAGTACTTC.